This entry features one TCR beta chain sequence. The source of the sample is a study of blood T cell repertoires in COVID-19. The CDR3 is 13 amino acids. V was clipped by 1 base and J by 5 bases; unmatched bases: 2. CDR1 is LGHDT, CDR2 YNNKEL, per germline (reference sequence). Profiling relied on immunoSEQ multiplex PCR, and the TCRdb table lists in-frame clones only, not all of them. Of roughly 100,000 clones listed, around 90% are singletons. Specimen: peripheral blood. The V call is TRBV3-1 (or the pseudogene TRBV3-2), the J call TRBJ2-7; 7 bases align to TRBD2. This receptor was taken from a woman older than 75 in a cohort sampled during active COVID-19. CDR3 coding DNA: TGTGCCAGCAGCCAAGGGGGAGGGGACGAGCAGTACTTC. Encoded protein: CASSQGGGDEQYF.